This T cell receptor (beta chain) was captured in a study of cytomegalovirus exposure and HLA in healthy donors. Study at large: About 82 million unique TCRs from HLA-typed donors were held in an early release of data. The study's findings and limits: Previously analyzed data showed that most TCR beta V segments were productive at a frequency of about 90% or about 30%. TCR association rates varied by HLA locus in a later analysis, with DRB1 highest and HLA-C lowest.

Regarding donors, all were healthy bone marrow donors. Both 60 Vbeta primers and 13 Jbeta primers went into the PCR. Assay: immunoSEQ multiplex PCR; the TCRdb copy retains only in-frame clones and omits some. The data hold about 210,000 clones, with over 75% observed a single time. A note on this clone: Its specificity is not known.

Trimming stripped 2 bases from V and 6 bases from J, with 7 bases between. The length of the CDR3 is 12 residues. In germline, CDR1 is SGDLS, CDR2 YYNGEE. The sequencing sample was made of PBMCs. The chain has TRBV9 and TRBJ2-3; D remains ambiguous. The sequence was collected from a male donor in good health and CMV-seronegative. As DNA, the CDR3 is TGTGCCAGCAGCGTCGGAGCTGATACGCAGTATTTT. This sequence encodes CASSVGADTQYF.